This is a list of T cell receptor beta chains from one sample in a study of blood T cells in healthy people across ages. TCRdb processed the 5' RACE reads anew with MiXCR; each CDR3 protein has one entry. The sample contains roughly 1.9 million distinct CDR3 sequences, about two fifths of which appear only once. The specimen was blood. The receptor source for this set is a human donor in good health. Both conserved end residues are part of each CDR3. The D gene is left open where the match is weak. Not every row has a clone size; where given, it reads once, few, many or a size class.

DNA: TGCAGCGTTGTAGAACAGGGAAACTACGAGCAGTACTTC
CDR3: CSVVEQGNYEQYF
J: TRBJ2-7
V: TRBV29-1
size: -
D: -
length: 13

DNA: TGTGCCAGCAGCTTAACTGCGCGGTACGAGCAGTACTTC
CDR3: CASSLTARYEQYF
J: TRBJ2-7
V: TRBV7-3
size: many
D: -
length: 13

DNA: TGTGCCACCGAGCCTGGCGGGGGTCGTGGCTACACCTTC
CDR3: CATEPGGGRGYTF
J: TRBJ1-2
V: TRBV4-2
size: -
D: -
length: 13

DNA: TGTGCCAGCAGCCAAACAGGGTATGAGCAGTTCTTC
CDR3: CASSQTGYEQFF
J: TRBJ2-1
V: TRBV3-1
size: -
D: -
length: 12

DNA: TGTGCCAGCAGTTGGGACTGGACATCTGGGGAGCTGTTTTTT
CDR3: CASSWDWTSGELFF
J: TRBJ2-2
V: TRBV12-3/TRBV12-4
size: -
D: -
length: 14

DNA: TGTGCCAGCAGTTACTCGTTTAGCAATCAGCCCCAGCATTTT
CDR3: CASSYSFSNQPQHF
J: TRBJ1-5
V: TRBV6-5
size: many
D: -
length: 14

DNA: TGCGCCAGCAGCCAAGAATCCAGGACGGCTGGCTACACCTTC
CDR3: CASSQESRTAGYTF
J: TRBJ1-2
V: TRBV4-3
size: -
D: -
length: 14

DNA: TGTGCCAGCAGTCAACAGGGTTCCGGGGAGCTGTTTTTT
CDR3: CASSQQGSGELFF
J: TRBJ2-2
V: TRBV6-5
size: -
D: -
length: 13

DNA: TGTGCCAGCAGCCGTCGGGACGAAGATACGCAGTATTTT
CDR3: CASSRRDEDTQYF
J: TRBJ2-3
V: TRBV7-2
size: -
D: -
length: 13

DNA: TGTACCAGCAGTTCACGGGGGGGTAGCTACAATGAGCAGTTCTTC
CDR3: CTSSSRGGSYNEQFF
J: TRBJ2-1
V: TRBV27
size: -
D: TRBD2
length: 15

DNA: TGCAGTCACAAACAGGGAGTTCAAGGCTACACCTTC
CDR3: CSHKQGVQGYTF
J: TRBJ1-2
V: TRBV29-1
size: -
D: -
length: 12

DNA: TGTGCCAGCAGCATAGGGCCACGCTTCGGGGCTAATGAAAAACTGTTTTTT
CDR3: CASSIGPRFGANEKLFF
J: TRBJ1-4
V: TRBV7-2
size: -
D: -
length: 17

DNA: TGCAGCGTTGGGACTAGCGGAGACACAGATACGCAGTATTTT
CDR3: CSVGTSGDTDTQYF
J: TRBJ2-3
V: TRBV29-1
size: few
D: TRBD2
length: 14

DNA: TGTGCCAGCTCACCAGATAGCTCGGCCAAAAACATTCAGTACTTC
CDR3: CASSPDSSAKNIQYF
J: TRBJ2-4
V: TRBV18
size: many
D: -
length: 15

DNA: TGTGCCAGCAGTCTTACAGGGGGCCTTCCGGACGAGCAGTACTTC
CDR3: CASSLTGGLPDEQYF
J: TRBJ2-7
V: TRBV12-3/TRBV12-4
size: -
D: TRBD1
length: 15

DNA: TGTGCCAGCAGTTCGGGACAGATATTGCAGTATTTT
CDR3: CASSSGQILQYF
J: TRBJ2-3
V: TRBV12-3/TRBV12-4
size: -
D: TRBD1
length: 12

DNA: TGTGCCAGCAGTGACTACGGGGCTTACAATGAGCAGTTCTTC
CDR3: CASSDYGAYNEQFF
J: TRBJ2-1
V: TRBV25-1
size: few
D: -
length: 14

DNA: TGTGCCAGCAGCTTAGCGTCAGGGGGTTGGGATACGCAGTATTTT
CDR3: CASSLASGGWDTQYF
J: TRBJ2-3
V: TRBV7-3
size: -
D: TRBD1
length: 15

DNA: TGTGCCAGCAGTTTAACAGGAGAACTTAATCACTATGGCTACACCTTC
CDR3: CASSLTGELNHYGYTF
J: TRBJ1-2
V: TRBV12-3/TRBV12-4
size: few
D: -
length: 16

DNA: TGTGCCAGCAGCTTAATGGTGGGTTTGGATACGCAGTATTTT
CDR3: CASSLMVGLDTQYF
J: TRBJ2-3
V: TRBV7-9
size: few
D: -
length: 14

DNA: TGCGCCAGCAGCTTGTGGGTCCAGCGTTCGGATACGCAGTATTTT
CDR3: CASSLWVQRSDTQYF
J: TRBJ2-3
V: TRBV5-1
size: few
D: -
length: 15

DNA: TGTGCCAGCAGCACCAGGGGATTGGACGAAAAACTGTTTTTT
CDR3: CASSTRGLDEKLFF
J: TRBJ1-4
V: TRBV7-2
size: few
D: -
length: 14